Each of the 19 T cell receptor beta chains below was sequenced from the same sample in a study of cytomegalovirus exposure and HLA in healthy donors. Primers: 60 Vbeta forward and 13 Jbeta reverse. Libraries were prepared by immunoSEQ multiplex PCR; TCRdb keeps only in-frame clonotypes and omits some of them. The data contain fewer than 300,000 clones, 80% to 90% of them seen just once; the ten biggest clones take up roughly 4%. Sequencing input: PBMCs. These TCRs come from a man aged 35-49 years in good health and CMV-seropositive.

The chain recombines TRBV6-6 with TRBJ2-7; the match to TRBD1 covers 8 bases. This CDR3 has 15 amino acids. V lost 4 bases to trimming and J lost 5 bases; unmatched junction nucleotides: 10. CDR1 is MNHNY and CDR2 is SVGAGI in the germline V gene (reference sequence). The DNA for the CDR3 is TGTGCCAGCAGTTCTAGTACAGGGGGTATAAACGAGCAGTACTTC. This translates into CASSSSTGGINEQYF.

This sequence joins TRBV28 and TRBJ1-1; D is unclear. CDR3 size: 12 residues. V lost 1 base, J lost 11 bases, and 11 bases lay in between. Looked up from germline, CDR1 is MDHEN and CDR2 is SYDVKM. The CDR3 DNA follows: TGTGCCAGCAGTTTATCGGGGTCGGGGGCTTTCTTT. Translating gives CASSLSGSGAFF.

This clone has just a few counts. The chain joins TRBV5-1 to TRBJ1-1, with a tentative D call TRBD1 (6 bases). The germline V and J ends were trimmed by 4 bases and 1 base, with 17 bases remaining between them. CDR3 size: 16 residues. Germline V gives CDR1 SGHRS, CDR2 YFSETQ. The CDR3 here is CASSLWGRGGNTEAFF. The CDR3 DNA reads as TGCGCCAGCAGCCTTTGGGGCCGAGGGGGGAACACTGAAGCTTTCTTT.

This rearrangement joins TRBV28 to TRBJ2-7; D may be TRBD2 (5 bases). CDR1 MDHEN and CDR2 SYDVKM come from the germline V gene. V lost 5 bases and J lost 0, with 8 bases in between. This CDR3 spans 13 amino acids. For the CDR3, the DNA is TGTGCCAGCAGTCCGGACTCCTCCTACGAGCAGTACTTC. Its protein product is CASSPDSSYEQYF. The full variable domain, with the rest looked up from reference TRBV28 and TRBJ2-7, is DVKVTQSSRYLVKRTGEKVFLECVQDMDHENMFWYRQDPGLGLRLIYFSYDVKMKEKGDIPEGYSVSREKKERFSLILESASTNQTSMYLCASSPDSSYEQYFGPGTRLTVT.

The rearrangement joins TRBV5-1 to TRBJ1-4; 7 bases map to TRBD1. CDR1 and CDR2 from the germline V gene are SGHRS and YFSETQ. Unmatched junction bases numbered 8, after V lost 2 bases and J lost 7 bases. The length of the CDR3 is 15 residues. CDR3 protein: CASSFRGYPTEKLFF. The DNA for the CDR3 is TGCGCCAGCAGCTTCAGGGGGTATCCTACTGAAAAACTGTTTTTT.

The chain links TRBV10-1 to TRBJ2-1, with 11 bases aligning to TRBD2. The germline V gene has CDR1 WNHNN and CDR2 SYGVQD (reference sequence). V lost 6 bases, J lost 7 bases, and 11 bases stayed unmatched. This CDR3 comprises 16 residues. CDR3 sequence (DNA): TGCGCCAGCAGAACCGGGACTAGCGGCCCCAGGAATGAGCAGTTCTTC. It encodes CASRTGTSGPRNEQFF.

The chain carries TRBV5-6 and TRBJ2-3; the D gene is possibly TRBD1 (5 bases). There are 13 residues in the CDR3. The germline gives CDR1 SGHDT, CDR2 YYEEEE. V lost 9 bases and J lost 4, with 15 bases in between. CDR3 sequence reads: CATYAEGADTQYF. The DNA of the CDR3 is TGTGCCACCTACGCAGAAGGGGCAGATACGCAGTATTTT.

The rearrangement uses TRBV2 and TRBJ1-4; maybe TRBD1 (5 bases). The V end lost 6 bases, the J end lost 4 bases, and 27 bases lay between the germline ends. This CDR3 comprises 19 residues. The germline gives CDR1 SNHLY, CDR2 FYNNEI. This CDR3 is CASRAGTGVWGTHNEKLFF. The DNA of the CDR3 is TGTGCCAGCAGAGCGGGGACGGGCGTATGGGGCACACATAATGAAAAACTGTTTTTT.

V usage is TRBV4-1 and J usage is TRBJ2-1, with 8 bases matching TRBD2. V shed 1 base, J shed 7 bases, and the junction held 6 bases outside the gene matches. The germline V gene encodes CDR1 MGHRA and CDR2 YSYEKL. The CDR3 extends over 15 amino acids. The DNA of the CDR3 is TGCGCCAGCAGCCAAGTAGACGGGAGGGGAAATGAGCAGTTCTTC. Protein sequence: CASSQVDGRGNEQFF.

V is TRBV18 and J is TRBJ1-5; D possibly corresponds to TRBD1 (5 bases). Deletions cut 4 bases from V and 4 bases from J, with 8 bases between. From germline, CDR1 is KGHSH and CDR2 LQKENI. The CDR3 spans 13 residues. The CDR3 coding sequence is TGTGCCAGCTCACTTAAGGGGAATCAGCCCCAGCATTTT. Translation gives CASSLKGNQPQHF.

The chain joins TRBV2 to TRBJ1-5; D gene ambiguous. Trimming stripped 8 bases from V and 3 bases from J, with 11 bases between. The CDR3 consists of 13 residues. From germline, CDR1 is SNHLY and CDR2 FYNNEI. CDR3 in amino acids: CASGSRINQPQHF. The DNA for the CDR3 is TGTGCCAGCGGGAGCAGGATCAATCAGCCCCAGCATTTT.

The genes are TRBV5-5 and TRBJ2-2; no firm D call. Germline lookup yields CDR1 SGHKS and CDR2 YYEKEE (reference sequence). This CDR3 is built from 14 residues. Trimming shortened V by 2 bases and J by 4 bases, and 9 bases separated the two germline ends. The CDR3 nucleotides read TGTGCCAGCAGCTTTCGGGTGGGCACCGGGGAGCTGTTTTTT. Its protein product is CASSFRVGTGELFF.

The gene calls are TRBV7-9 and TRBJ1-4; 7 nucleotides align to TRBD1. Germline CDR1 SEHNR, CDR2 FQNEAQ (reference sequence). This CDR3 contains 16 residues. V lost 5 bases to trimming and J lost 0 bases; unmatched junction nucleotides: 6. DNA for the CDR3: TGTGCCAGCAGCCAGGGGACAGCGGCAACTAATGAAAAACTGTTTTTT. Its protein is CASSQGTAATNEKLFF.

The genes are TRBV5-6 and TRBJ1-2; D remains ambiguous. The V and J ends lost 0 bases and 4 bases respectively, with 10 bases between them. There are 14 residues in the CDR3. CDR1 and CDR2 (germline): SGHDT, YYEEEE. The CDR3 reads CASSLGQAIYGYTF. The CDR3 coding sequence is TGTGCCAGCAGCTTGGGGCAGGCCATCTATGGCTACACCTTC.

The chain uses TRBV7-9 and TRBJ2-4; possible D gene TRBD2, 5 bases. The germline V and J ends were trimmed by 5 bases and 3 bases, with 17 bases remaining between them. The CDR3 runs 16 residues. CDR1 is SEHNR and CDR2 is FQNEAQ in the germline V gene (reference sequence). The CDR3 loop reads CASSRTYLAGKNIQYF. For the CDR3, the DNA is TGTGCCAGCAGCCGGACGTACCTAGCAGGCAAAAACATTCAGTACTTC.

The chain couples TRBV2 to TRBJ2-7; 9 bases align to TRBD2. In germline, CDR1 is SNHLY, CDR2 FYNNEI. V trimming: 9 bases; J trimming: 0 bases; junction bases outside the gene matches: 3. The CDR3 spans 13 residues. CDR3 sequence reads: CARQAGGSYEQYF. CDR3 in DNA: TGTGCCAGACAAGCGGGAGGCTCCTACGAGCAGTACTTC.

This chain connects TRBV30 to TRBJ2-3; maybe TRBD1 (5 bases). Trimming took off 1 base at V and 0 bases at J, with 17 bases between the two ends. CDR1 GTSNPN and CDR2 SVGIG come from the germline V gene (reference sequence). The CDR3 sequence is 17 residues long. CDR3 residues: CAWSGVTDRSSTDTQYF. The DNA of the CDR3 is TGTGCCTGGAGTGGGGTAACCGACAGAAGTAGCACAGATACGCAGTATTTT.

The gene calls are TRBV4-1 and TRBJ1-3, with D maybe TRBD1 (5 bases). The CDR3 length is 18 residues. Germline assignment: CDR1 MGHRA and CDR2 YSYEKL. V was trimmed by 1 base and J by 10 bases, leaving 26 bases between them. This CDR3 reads CASSQGRGETVAGPTIYF. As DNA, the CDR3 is TGCGCCAGCAGCCAAGGGCGGGGGGAGACGGTTGCGGGCCCAACCATATATTTT.

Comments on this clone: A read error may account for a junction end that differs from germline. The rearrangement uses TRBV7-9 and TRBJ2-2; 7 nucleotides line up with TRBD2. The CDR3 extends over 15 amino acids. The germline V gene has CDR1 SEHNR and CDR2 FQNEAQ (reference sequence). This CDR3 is CSSSGREAVTGELFF. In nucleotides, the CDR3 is TGTTCCAGCAGTGGTCGGGAGGCCGTCACCGGGGAGCTGTTTTTT.